These T cell receptor beta chains were read from a single sample in a study of cytomegalovirus exposure and HLA in healthy donors. Generated by immunoSEQ multiplex PCR, the TCRdb table keeps only in-frame clones and is missing some. Of 140,000 to 150,000 clones listed, roughly 80% are singletons. Sequencing input: PBMCs. These receptors originate from a woman in her thirties or forties in good health and CMV-seropositive. Each CDR3 is given with its conserved first and last residue. A D gene is named only where the DNA matches it firmly. Clone sizes are given selectively: once, few, many, or a class where the clone is expanded.

TRBJ2-7 | NA | NA | TRBV28 | CASSPPRGISYEQYF | TGTGCCAGCAGTCCCCCCCGAGGGATTTCCTACGAGCAGTACTTC
TRBJ2-2 | NA | NA | TRBV19 | CASNAGANGELFF | TGTGCCAGTAATGCGGGGGCGAACGGGGAGCTGTTTTTT
TRBJ1-1 | NA | NA | TRBV18 | CASSPNRELGEAFF | TGTGCCAGCTCACCAAACAGGGAGCTAGGTGAAGCTTTCTTT
TRBJ2-7 | NA | few | TRBV5-6 | CASSLRSGAHEQYF | TGTGCCAGCAGCTTGAGGTCTGGGGCCCACGAGCAGTACTTC
TRBJ2-3 | TRBD1 | NA | TRBV5-4 | CASSGQGVVTDTQYF | TGTGCCAGCAGCGGACAGGGAGTGGTCACAGATACGCAGTATTTT
TRBJ1-5 | TRBD1 | few | TRBV6-5 | CASSRGQGGQPQHF | TGTGCCAGCAGTCGCGGACAGGGCGGTCAGCCCCAGCATTTT
TRBJ1-1 | TRBD1 | NA | TRBV5-4 | CASSLGDRILYPEAFF | TGTGCCAGCAGCTTGGGGGACAGGATCCTGTATCCTGAAGCTTTCTTT
TRBJ2-7 | NA | NA | TRBV18 | CASSPRTGSSYEQYF | TGTGCCAGCTCACCACGCACAGGGAGCTCCTACGAGCAGTACTTC
TRBJ2-7 | NA | NA | TRBV28 | CASSLRGTRLRPYEQYF | TGTGCCAGCAGTTTAAGGGGTACGAGACTGAGGCCCTACGAGCAGTACTTC
TRBJ1-2 | TRBD1 | NA | TRBV9 | CASSGGQGRYGYTF | TGTGCCAGCAGCGGGGGACAGGGGCGCTATGGCTACACCTTC
TRBJ2-7 | TRBD1 | NA | TRBV7-8 | CASSFQPGQGASLGVF | TGTGCCAGCAGCTTCCAACCGGGACAGGGCGCCTCTCTTGGTGTCTTC
TRBJ2-2 | TRBD1 | once | TRBV27 | CASTTGGRWNTGELFF | TGTGCCAGCACCACAGGGGGCAGGTGGAACACCGGGGAGCTGTTTTTT
TRBJ2-5 | TRBD1 | once | TRBV6-5 | CASSKGTGGAAQYF | TGTGCCAGCAGCAAAGGGACAGGGGGCGCGGCCCAGTACTTC
TRBJ2-3 | TRBD2 | once | TRBV28 | CASSLWTPFSGPHRNTQYF | TGTGCCAGCAGTTTATGGACCCCTTTTAGCGGGCCCCACCGGAATACGCAGTATTTT
TRBJ2-1 | TRBD2 | once | TRBV9 | CASSVSTLAGDEQFF | TGTGCCAGCAGCGTCTCAACTTTGGCGGGAGATGAGCAGTTCTTC
TRBJ2-7 | NA | once | TRBV7-2 | CASSLDREQYF | TGTGCCAGCAGCTTAGACAGGGAACAGTACTTC
TRBJ2-7 | TRBD2 | NA | TRBV29-1 | CSVEGLAGQHEQYF | TGCAGCGTTGAGGGACTAGCGGGACAACACGAGCAGTACTTC
TRBJ2-1 | NA | NA | TRBV7-9 | CASSFFRGSGDNEQFF | TGTGCCAGCAGCTTTTTTAGGGGGAGTGGAGACAATGAGCAGTTCTTC
TRBJ2-3 | TRBD2 | NA | TRBV5-1 | CASGGLAGGDTQYF | TGCGCCAGCGGGGGACTAGCGGGAGGTGATACGCAGTATTTT
TRBJ1-3 | NA | NA | TRBV4-2 | CASSQDQGTRSGNTIYF | TGTGCCAGCAGCCAAGATCAGGGAACGAGGTCTGGAAACACCATATATTTT
TRBJ2-7 | TRBD1 | NA | TRBV11-3 | CASSFLSRQGAWEQYF | TGTGCCAGCAGCTTTCTCTCGAGACAGGGGGCCTGGGAGCAGTACTTC
TRBJ1-2 | TRBD1 | NA | TRBV6-5 | CASNDRGRGYGYTF | TGTGCCAGCAATGACAGGGGGCGCGGGTATGGCTACACCTTC
TRBJ2-7 | TRBD1 | NA | TRBV19 | CASSSTGTGKHEQYF | TGTGCCAGTAGTTCGACCGGGACAGGGAAGCACGAGCAGTACTTC
TRBJ2-2 | TRBD2 | NA | TRBV19 | CASSLLAANTGELFF | TGTGCCAGTAGTCTTCTAGCGGCGAACACCGGGGAGCTGTTTTTT
TRBJ2-5 | NA | NA | TRBV7-2 | CASKLTLQETQYF | TGTGCCAGCAAATTGACACTGCAAGAGACCCAGTACTTC
TRBJ2-7 | TRBD2 | NA | TRBV7-2 | CASSLASGQAGTYEQYF | TGTGCCAGCAGCTTAGCTAGCGGGCAGGCGGGAACCTACGAGCAGTACTTC
TRBJ2-3 | TRBD2 | NA | TRBV2 | CASSEERGSTDTQYF | TGTGCCAGCAGTGAAGAGCGGGGGTCCACAGATACGCAGTATTTT
TRBJ2-2 | NA | NA | TRBV9 | CASSVGREGELFF | TGTGCCAGCAGCGTAGGCAGGGAAGGGGAGCTGTTTTTT
TRBJ2-7 | TRBD1 | NA | TRBV6-1 | CASSIRTGKLQYF | TGTGCCAGCAGTATCCGGACAGGGAAGTTGCAGTACTTC
TRBJ2-2 | NA | NA | TRBV27 | CASSSLIVRATDTGELFF | TGTGCCAGCAGTTCCTTAATCGTCAGGGCGACGGACACCGGGGAGCTGTTTTTT
TRBJ1-6 | NA | NA | TRBV27 | CASRSGEGYNSPLHF | TGTGCCAGCAGATCTGGGGAGGGGTATAATTCACCCCTCCACTTT
TRBJ2-5 | NA | NA | TRBV19 | CASSILAPGQGRSETQYF | TGTGCCAGTAGTATTTTGGCGCCGGGACAAGGTCGGTCGGAGACCCAGTACTTC
TRBJ2-1 | NA | NA | TRBV7-3 | CASSLNSANEQFF | TGTGCCAGCAGCTTAAACTCTGCGAATGAGCAGTTCTTC